The source of this T cell receptor beta chain is a study of cytomegalovirus exposure and HLA in healthy donors (dated by TCRdb to the late 2010s). About the study as a whole: According to a later analysis, the approximately 120 validation repertoires were produced on the same platform as the approximately 690 repertoires of the first cohort. The study aimed to test whether cataloging public T cell receptors could reveal signatures of past pathogen exposure. In addition to the first cohort of 666 subjects, a separate validation cohort of approximately 110 different subjects was used. The study combined high-throughput TCR immunosequencing, statistical association of individual TCRs with disease status, and machine learning to predict cytomegalovirus infection status.

The paper as a whole reports these results and caveats: The validation cohort had no HLA typing available for a later analysis, so co-occurrence within that cohort was assessed over all 130 or so repertoires. Of the cluster scores, roughly 93% were above 0 in a later analysis, which found that TCRs clustered in the first cohort also tended to co-occur in the 95 to 150 validation repertoires. It was suggested by the authors that the approach could potentially be generalized to other disease states and immunological phenotypes. A few of the identified cytomegalovirus-associated TCR beta chains were confirmed in vitro to be specific for cytomegalovirus antigens. The study gave a list of 150 to 200 TCR beta chains associated with cytomegalovirus. The classifier was reported to diagnose cytomegalovirus status with high specificity and sensitivity in both the original and validation cohorts. Across donors, most TCR sequences were observed very rarely, whereas some public TCRs were present in many individuals.

Library generation was performed with the immunoSEQ multiplex PCR assay. The original methods were these. To diagnose cytomegalovirus status from the catalog of TCR beta chain sequences, a statistical classification framework was built. As stored in TCRdb, this immuneACCESS dataset retains in-frame rearrangements with V and J assigned. A fraction of the clones does not appear; measured against another copy, unresolved V genes explain less than half of the discrepancy, and the remainder lacks a known reason. V and J calls and clone size are copied from that table; D and trimming were computed from the DNA. For this sample there are about 330,000 clones; around 86% appear just once. The top ten constitute roughly 0.8% of the sample. V gives up 5 bases and J gives up 1 base, and the segment between their germline ends measures 15 bases. Reading from cysteine to phenylalanine, the CDR3 counts 15 amino acids. The entry retains the CDR3 DNA only, 45 bases that are in frame from base 1. Taken from the germline V gene (reference sequence), the CDR1 and CDR2 loops are PRHDT and FYEKMQ.

Donors formed part of the validation cohort, which comprised 120 or so subjects and was distinct from the first cohort of 550 to 850 subjects. Only a few counts were recorded for this clone. The antigen it binds to is not known. The input lacks base qualities; no much larger clone sits a single base away. The sequenced material came from PBMCs. This receptor chain uses TRBV13 and TRBJ2-7; D gene: possibly TRBD1, on 6 matching bases. This receptor was taken from a woman aged 18 to 35 in good health and CMV-seronegative. The CDR3 sequence is CASSQGGDGSYEQYF. In nucleotide form, the sequence is TGTGCCAGCAGCCAAGGGGGAGACGGGTCCTACGAGCAGTACTTC. Extended through the reference TRBV13 and TRBJ2-7 proteins, this CDR3 yields the full variable domain: AAGVIQSPRHLIKEKRETATLKCYPIPRHDTVYWYQQGPGQDPQFLISFYEKMQSDKGSIPDRFSAQQFSDYHSELNMSSLELGDSALYFCASSQGGDGSYEQYFGPGTRLTVT.